The rows below give T cell receptor beta chains drawn from one sample of a study of identical twins. One entry per CDR3 protein, called by TCRdb with MiXCR from the 5' RACE reads. This table holds 500,000 to 700,000 distinct CDR3 sequences, about 7.6% found once. These records were also assigned to another study, of yellow fever vaccine responses in identical twins.

Material: PBMCs. The receptors shown here come from a woman under 30 in good health. Both conserved end residues are part of each CDR3. The order of the fields is clone size, V gene, D gene, J gene, CDR3 protein, CDR3 DNA. D genes are given only for firm matches. For some rows the clone size is stated as once, few or many, or as a class when expanded; others skip it.

size: few
V: TRBV12-3/TRBV12-4
D: -
J: TRBJ2-5
CDR3: CASSFDGGQETQYF
DNA: TGTGCCAGCAGTTTTGATGGCGGCCAAGAGACCCAGTACTTC

size: many
V: TRBV19
D: TRBD2
J: TRBJ2-1
CDR3: CASSLTGTREQFF
DNA: TGTGCCAGTAGTCTAACAGGGACTAGGGAGCAGTTCTTC

size: many
V: TRBV10-3
D: TRBD1
J: TRBJ1-5
CDR3: CAISEQGINQPQHF
DNA: TGTGCCATCAGTGAACAGGGGATCAATCAGCCCCAGCATTTT

size: few
V: TRBV4-1
D: TRBD1
J: TRBJ2-7
CDR3: CASSQGGDRATYEQYF
DNA: TGCGCCAGCAGCCAAGGGGGAGACAGGGCCACCTACGAGCAGTACTTC

size: -
V: TRBV20-1
D: -
J: TRBJ2-1
CDR3: CSARAGFNSDEQFF
DNA: TGCAGTGCTAGAGCTGGGTTCAATAGCGATGAGCAGTTCTTC

size: once
V: TRBV5-1
D: TRBD2
J: TRBJ2-5
CDR3: CASSLVGTSARLGVRETQYF
DNA: TGCGCCAGCAGCTTGGTAGGGACTAGCGCCAGACTGGGGGTTCGAGAGACCCAGTACTTC

size: many
V: TRBV20-1
D: TRBD2
J: TRBJ2-3
CDR3: CSARPGGGYTDTQYF
DNA: TGCAGTGCTAGGCCGGGGGGGGGCTACACAGATACGCAGTATTTT

size: -
V: TRBV3-1
D: -
J: TRBJ2-7
CDR3: CASSPLLQGLEQYF
DNA: TGTGCCAGCAGCCCCTTACTTCAGGGACTCGAGCAGTACTTC

size: -
V: TRBV7-2
D: -
J: TRBJ1-3
CDR3: CASSRVITSGNTIYF
DNA: TGTGCCAGCAGTCGAGTTATAACCTCTGGAAACACCATATATTTT

size: -
V: TRBV7-2
D: -
J: TRBJ2-5
CDR3: CASSSSPGRVF
DNA: TGTGCCAGCAGCTCCAGCCCGGGACGGGTTTTC

size: few
V: TRBV20-1
D: -
J: TRBJ2-5
CDR3: CSALYWAPLRQETQYF
DNA: TGCAGTGCTCTTTATTGGGCACCGCTCCGTCAAGAGACCCAGTACTTC

size: -
V: TRBV20-1
D: -
J: TRBJ2-2
CDR3: CSASQRGSSTGELFF
DNA: TGCAGTGCTAGTCAGAGGGGCTCCAGCACCGGGGAGCTGTTTTTT

size: -
V: TRBV11-3
D: TRBD2
J: TRBJ2-1
CDR3: CASSVRGLAVYNEQFF
DNA: TGTGCCAGCAGCGTTAGGGGACTAGCGGTGTACAATGAGCAGTTCTTC

size: many
V: TRBV6-5
D: -
J: TRBJ1-3
CDR3: CASSYSHGGSGNTIYF
DNA: TGTGCCAGCAGTTACTCGCACGGGGGCTCCGGAAACACCATATATTTT

size: many
V: TRBV12-3/TRBV12-4
D: TRBD2
J: TRBJ2-5
CDR3: CASSPREGGAETQYF
DNA: TGTGCCAGCAGTCCCAGGGAGGGAGGGGCGGAGACCCAGTACTTC

size: many
V: TRBV28
D: -
J: TRBJ2-3
CDR3: CASSRPGADTQYF
DNA: TGTGCCAGCAGCCGGCCCGGCGCAGATACGCAGTATTTT